This T cell receptor (beta chain) was identified in a study of T cell responses to AZD1222 COVID-19 vaccine (dated by TCRdb to 2020 to 2023). Background on the whole study: AZD1222 recipients whose second dose came at about 4 weeks and those whose second dose came at about 12 weeks were combined into one group, since spike-specific TCR depth and breadth did not differ between the two schedules. A total of about 250 trial participants underwent TCR sequencing, of whom approximately 200 had received two doses of AZD1222 and around 25 had received two doses of the MenACWY control vaccine. Trial participants were enrolled into age subgroups of 18-55, 56-69 and 70-plus years, which contained about 160, 30 and 59 TCR-sequenced participants, respectively. The full study reports these points: The 56-69-year group was small, and its depth increase did not reach significance, likely because of low power. Conclusions about previously exposed vaccinees were limited because only six AZD1222 recipients were SARS-CoV-2 seropositive at baseline. Because no day 14 peak-response samples were available, repertoires were characterized only after the peak T cell response. Reportedly, almost half of the unique spike-specific TCRs recognized epitopes lying outside the regions that are mutated in the B.1.351 and B.1.1.7 variants. The whole spike protein was spanned by vaccine-associated CD4 TCRs, and dominant responses were seen in regions 160-218 and 743-854. Most participants were white British and females outnumbered males, and the authors suggested that clonal diversity may have been underestimated. After two AZD1222 doses, both the breadth and the depth of spike-specific TCRs were significantly higher than at day 0 and than in MenACWY recipients.

The germline V gene supplies CDR1 SGHTA and CDR2 FQGNSA. Germline trimming amounts to 4 bases on V and 6 bases on J, with 7 as the count of junction bases outside the gene matches. Reading from cysteine to phenylalanine, the CDR3 counts 15 amino acids. Here the CDR3 DNA is all that survives: 45 bases in frame from base 1. This clone was picked up one time. The antigen it recognizes is unknown. No qualities accompany the bases; no much larger clone lies one base away. The CDR3 regions of human TCRbeta chains were analyzed by immunosequencing. The original pipeline was this. TCRs in the repertoires were compared against a reference library of SARS-CoV-2-specific TCRs that had been generated with the MIRA antigen-specificity platform. Breadth was defined as the fraction of unique TCRs that were SARS-CoV-2-associated. Depth was defined as the fraction of total T cells that were SARS-CoV-2-associated. Each spike-specific TCR was assigned to its reactive spike region and to a CD4 or CD8 class using the MIRA data. Log10-transformed breadth and depth values were compared by one-way ANOVA with Sidak's multiple comparisons tests. TCRdb's version of the immuneACCESS table is confined to in-frame rearrangements and falls short of the full clone set. An unresolved V gene accounts for under half of the shortfall where checked; the remainder is of unknown origin. Clone size and V and J calls were adopted from that table, with D and trimming inferred from the DNA. The sample has 92,000 or so clones on record, 80% to 90% of them singletons. The top ten constitute around 1.5% of the sample.

The sample's time point label, decoded: baseline before first vaccination. The vaccinee samples were drawn from two UK trials, COV001 and COV002, one of which was a single-blind randomized controlled phase 2/3 trial testing AZD1222 (ChAdOx1 nCoV-19) in healthy adults. For TCRbeta chain sequencing, PBMC samples from trial participants were taken at day 0 and at day 28 after the second dose. This specimen consisted of peripheral blood, obtained on day 0 of AZD1222 vaccination. The TCR comes from an adult in good health. The receptor chain draws on TRBV7-2 and TRBJ1-2; the junction holds 11 bases that match TRBD1. The DNA sequence is TGTGCCAGCAGCTCGAGGACAGGGGGCTGGAATGGCTACACCTTC. This encodes CASSSRTGGWNGYTF.